This T cell receptor beta chain came from a study of T-cell memory formation after mild COVID-19. In TCRdb, the 5' RACE reads were re-called with MiXCR into one record per CDR3 protein. The sample contains under 550,000 distinct CDR3 sequences, about 20% of which appear only once. The germline CDR1 and CDR2 sequences are DFQATT and SNEGSKA (reference sequence). The V gene lost 0 bases and the J gene lost 5 bases, with 11 bases spanning the gap. The CDR3 covers 14 residues. Sequenced material: PBMCs or a T cell subset sorted from them (not recorded which). This sequence was found in a man between 18 and 29 years old who had mild COVID-19 (a few samples of this study predate the infection). Cell type and time point are not known. The chain joins TRBV20-1 to TRBJ1-5; no clear D gene. CDR3 region: CSARDPGSDQPQHF. The DNA of the CDR3 is TGCAGTGCTAGAGATCCAGGTTCCGATCAGCCCCAGCATTTT.